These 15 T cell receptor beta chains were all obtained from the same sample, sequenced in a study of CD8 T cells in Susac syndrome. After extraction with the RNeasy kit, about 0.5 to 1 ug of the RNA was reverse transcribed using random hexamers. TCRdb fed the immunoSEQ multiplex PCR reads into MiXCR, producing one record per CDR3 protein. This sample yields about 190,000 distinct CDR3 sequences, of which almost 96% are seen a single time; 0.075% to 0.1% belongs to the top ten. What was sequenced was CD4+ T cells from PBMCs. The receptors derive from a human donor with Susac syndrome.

CDR3 sequence: CASKLDRTGGNTIYF. CDR3 nucleotide sequence: TGTGCCAGCAAGTTGGACCGGACTGGGGGAAACACCATATATTTT. The J gene is TRBJ1-3, the V gene TRBV6-5, with no clear D. V dropped 7 bases and J dropped 4 bases, with 17 bases sitting between them. The CDR3 loop spans 15 amino acids. CDR1 and CDR2 from the germline V gene are MNHEY and SVGAGI.

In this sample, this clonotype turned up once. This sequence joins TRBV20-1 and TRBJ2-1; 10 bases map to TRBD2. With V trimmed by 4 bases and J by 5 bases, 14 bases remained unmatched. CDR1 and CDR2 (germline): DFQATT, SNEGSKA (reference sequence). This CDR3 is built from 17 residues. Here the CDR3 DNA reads TGCAGTGCTAAAACATGGACTAGCGGCCCTCATGACAATGAGCAGTTCTTC. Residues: CSAKTWTSGPHDNEQFF.

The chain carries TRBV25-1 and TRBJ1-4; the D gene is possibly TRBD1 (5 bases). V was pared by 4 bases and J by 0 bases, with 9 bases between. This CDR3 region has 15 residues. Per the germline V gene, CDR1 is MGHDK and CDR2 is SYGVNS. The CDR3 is CASSVQGATNEKLFF. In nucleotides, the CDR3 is TGTGCCAGCAGTGTCCAGGGAGCAACTAATGAAAAACTGTTTTTT.

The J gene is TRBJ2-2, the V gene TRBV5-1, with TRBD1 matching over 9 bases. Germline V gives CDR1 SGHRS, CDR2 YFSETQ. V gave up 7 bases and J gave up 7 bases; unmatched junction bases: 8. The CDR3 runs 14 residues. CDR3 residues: CASGRDRAVGELFF. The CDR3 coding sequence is TGCGCCAGCGGCCGGGACAGGGCTGTCGGGGAGCTGTTTTTT.

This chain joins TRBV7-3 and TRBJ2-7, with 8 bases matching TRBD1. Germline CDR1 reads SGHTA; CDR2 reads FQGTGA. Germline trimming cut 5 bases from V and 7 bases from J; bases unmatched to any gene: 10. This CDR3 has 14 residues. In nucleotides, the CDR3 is TGTGCCAGCAGCCCAGACAGGGGAGGAAGGGAGCAGTACTTC. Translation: CASSPDRGGREQYF.

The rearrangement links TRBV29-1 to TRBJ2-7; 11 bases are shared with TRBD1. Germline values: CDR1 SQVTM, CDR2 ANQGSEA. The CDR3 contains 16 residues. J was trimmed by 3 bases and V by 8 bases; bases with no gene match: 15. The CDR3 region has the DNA TGCAGCCCAACCCGGGACAGGGGGGACTACCTCTACGAGCAGTACTTC. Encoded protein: CSPTRDRGDYLYEQYF.

The CDR3 region is CASSHTRKTQYF. CDR3 bases: TGTGCCAGCAGCCATACTCGGAAGACCCAGTACTTC. The V call is TRBV14, the J call TRBJ2-5, with D unclear. CDR1 and CDR2 (germline): SGHDN, FVKESK. CDR3 size: 12 residues. The V end lost 3 bases, the J end lost 6 bases, and 8 bases lay between the germline ends.

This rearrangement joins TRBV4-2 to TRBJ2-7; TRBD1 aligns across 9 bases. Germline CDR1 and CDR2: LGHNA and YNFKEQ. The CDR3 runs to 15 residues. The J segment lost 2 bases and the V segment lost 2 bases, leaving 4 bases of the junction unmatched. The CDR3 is CASSQRNRGPYEQYF. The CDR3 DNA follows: TGTGCCAGCAGCCAAAGGAACAGGGGGCCCTACGAGCAGTACTTC.

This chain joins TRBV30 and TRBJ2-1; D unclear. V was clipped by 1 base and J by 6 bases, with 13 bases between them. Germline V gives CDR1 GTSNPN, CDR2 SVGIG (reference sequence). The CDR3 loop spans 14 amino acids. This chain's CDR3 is CAWSGAVLSNEQFF. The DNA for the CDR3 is TGTGCCTGGAGTGGGGCAGTATTGTCCAATGAGCAGTTCTTC.

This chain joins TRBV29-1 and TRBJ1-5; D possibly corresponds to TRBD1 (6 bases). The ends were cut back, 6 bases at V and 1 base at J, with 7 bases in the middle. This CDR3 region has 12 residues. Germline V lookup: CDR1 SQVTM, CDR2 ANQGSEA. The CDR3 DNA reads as TGCAGCGTGGGACACAGCAATCAGCCCCAGCATTTT. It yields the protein CSVGHSNQPQHF. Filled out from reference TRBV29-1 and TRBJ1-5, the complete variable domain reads SAVISQKPSRDICQRGTSLTIQCQVDSQVTMMFWYRQQPGQSLTLIATANQGSEATYESGFVIDKFPISRPNLTFSTLTVSNMSPEDSSIYLCSVGHSNQPQHFGDGTRLSIL.

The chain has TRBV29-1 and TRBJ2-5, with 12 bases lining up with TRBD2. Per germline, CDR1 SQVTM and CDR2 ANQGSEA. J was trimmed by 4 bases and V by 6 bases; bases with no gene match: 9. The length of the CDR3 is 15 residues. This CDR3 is CSVVGLAGFGETQYF. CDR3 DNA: TGCAGCGTGGTTGGACTAGCGGGGTTCGGAGAGACCCAGTACTTC. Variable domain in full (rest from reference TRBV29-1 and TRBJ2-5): SAVISQKPSRDICQRGTSLTIQCQVDSQVTMMFWYRQQPGQSLTLIATANQGSEATYESGFVIDKFPISRPNLTFSTLTVSNMSPEDSSIYLCSVVGLAGFGETQYFGPGTRLLVL.

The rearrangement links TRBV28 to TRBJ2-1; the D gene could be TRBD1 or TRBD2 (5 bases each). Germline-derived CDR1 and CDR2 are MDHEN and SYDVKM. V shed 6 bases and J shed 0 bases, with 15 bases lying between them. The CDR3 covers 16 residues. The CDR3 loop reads CASRRRGARSYNEQFF. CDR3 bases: TGTGCCAGCAGGCGCAGAGGGGCTCGCTCCTACAATGAGCAGTTCTTC.

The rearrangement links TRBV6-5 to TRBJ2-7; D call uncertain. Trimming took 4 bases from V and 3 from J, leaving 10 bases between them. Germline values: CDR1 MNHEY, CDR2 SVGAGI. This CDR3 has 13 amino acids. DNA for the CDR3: TGTGCCAGCAGTTTGACATTCAACTACGAGCAGTACTTC. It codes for CASSLTFNYEQYF.

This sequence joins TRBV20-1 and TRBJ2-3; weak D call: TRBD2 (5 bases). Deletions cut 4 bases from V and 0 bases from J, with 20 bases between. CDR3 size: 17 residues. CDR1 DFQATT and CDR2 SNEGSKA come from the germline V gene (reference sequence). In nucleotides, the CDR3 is TGCAGTGCTACACCCGGCGGGCGCGAATGGAGCACAGATACGCAGTATTTT. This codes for CSATPGGREWSTDTQYF.

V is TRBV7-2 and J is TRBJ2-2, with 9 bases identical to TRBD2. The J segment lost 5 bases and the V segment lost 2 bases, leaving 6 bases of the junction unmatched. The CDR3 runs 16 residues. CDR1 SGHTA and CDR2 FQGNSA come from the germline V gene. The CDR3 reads CASSLLVAGATGELFF. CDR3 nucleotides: TGTGCCAGCAGCTTACTAGTAGCGGGAGCGACCGGGGAGCTGTTTTTT. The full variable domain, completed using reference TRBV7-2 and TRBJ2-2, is GAGVSQSPSNKVTEKGKDVELRCDPISGHTALYWYRQSLGQGLEFLIYFQGNSAPDKSGLPSDRFSAERTGGSVSTLTIQRTQQEDSAVYLCASSLLVAGATGELFFGEGSRLTVL.